This note documents a single T cell receptor beta chain sequence. What it recognizes is unknown. This record belongs to a study of cytomegalovirus exposure and HLA in healthy donors. The PCR employed 60 Vbeta primers together with 13 Jbeta primers. Only in-frame clones appear in the TCRdb table, and some are missing; sequencing was by immunoSEQ multiplex PCR. The sample has around 130,000 clones, about two thirds seen once. Findings of the study overall: TCR beta sequences reportedly predicted most subjects' HLA-A and HLA-B alleles accurately.

Healthy bone marrow donors made up the donors. CDR1 is SGHVS and CDR2 is FNYEAQ in the germline V gene. CDR3 length: 16 amino acids. V lost 5 bases, J lost 0 bases, and 10 bases stayed unmatched. This sequence joins TRBV7-6 and TRBJ2-7; 7 bases are shared with TRBD1. The sequenced sample was PBMCs. This clonotype originated in a woman aged 55-69 years in good health and CMV-seropositive. DNA of the CDR3: TGTGCCAGCAGCCCCCGGACAGGTCCTCCCTCCTACGAGCAGTACTTC. Residues: CASSPRTGPPSYEQYF. Using reference TRBV7-6 and TRBJ2-7 for the parts outside the CDR3, the full variable domain is GAGVSQSPRYKVTKRGQDVALRCDPISGHVSLYWYRQALGQGPEFLTYFNYEAQQDKSGLPNDRFSAERPEGSISTLTIQRTEQRDSAMYRCASSPRTGPPSYEQYFGPGTRLTVT.